The T cell receptor beta chain under discussion was sequenced for a study of graft-versus-host responses after intestinal transplantation. For the study at large: Recipients across the board were started on anti-thymocyte globulin induction, then kept on tacrolimus and steroids for two to four years.

Clones were sequenced by immunoSEQ multiplex PCR, and TCRdb holds only the in-frame ones, with some missing. The sample records around 120,000 clones, 85% to 95% being singletons. Trimming left V 1 base short and J 5 bases short, with 11 bases between. CDR1 SEHNR and CDR2 FQNEAQ come from the germline V gene (reference sequence). This CDR3 contains 14 residues. General study results and limits: The study found high graft-versus-host to host-versus-graft clonal ratios in allografts of patients with graft-donor T cell macrochimerism. Levels of circulating GvH clones at their peak were associated with early post-transplant HvG declines. Recipient marrow contained GvH clones, some of which appeared first in ileum or blood.

Turning to this clone: What it binds is unknown.

The genes are TRBV7-9 and TRBJ1-2; no clear D gene. This sample comprised unstimulated CD4+ T cells sorted from spleen or lymph node cells, obtained before intestinal transplant. The sequence was collected from a human donor who received an intestinal transplant. The CDR3 coding sequence is TGTGCCAGCAGCTTAGGAGGGTTGGAATATGGCTACACCTTC. Amino acid sequence: CASSLGGLEYGYTF.